What follows is one TCR beta chain and its context. This specimen belongs to a study of blood T cell repertoires in COVID-19. Overall study context: Some COVID-19 samples were acute and others convalescent; all came from the United States, Italy and Spain. T cells, B-cell-depleted T cells, or PBMCs supplied cDNA or gDNA.

CDR1 is SNHLY and CDR2 is FYNNEI in the germline V gene. The V and J ends lost 3 bases and 1 base, in that order; junction bases with no gene match: 9. This CDR3 is built from 17 residues. Authors' processing steps: Counts of nucleated cells, estimated from reference gene primer amplification, were obtained. Produced via immunoSEQ multiplex PCR; TCRdb's table is partial and in-frame only. Clone size and V and J calls were adopted from that table, with D and trimming inferred from the DNA. The table has fewer than 250,000 clones, around nine tenths seen once. The sample taken for sequencing was peripheral blood. The V call is TRBV2, the J call TRBJ2-3; 8 nucleotides agree with TRBD2. This TCR derives from a woman in her forties with acute or convalescent COVID-19. Here the CDR3 reads CASSDGSWRGGTDTQYF. In DNA form, the CDR3 reads TGTGCCAGCAGTGACGGTTCCTGGCGGGGGGGCACAGATACGCAGTATTTT. Together with reference TRBV2 and TRBJ2-3, the CDR3 gives the full variable domain: EPEVTQTPSHQVTQMGQEVILRCVPISNHLYFYWYRQILGQKVEFLVSFYNNEISEKSEIFDDQFSVERPDGSNFTLKIRSTKLEDSAMYFCASSDGSWRGGTDTQYFGPGTRLTVL.